The 9 T cell receptor beta chains reported below all come from one sample, sequenced in a study of cytomegalovirus exposure and HLA in healthy donors. 13 Jbeta primers and 60 Vbeta primers were used for the PCR. TCRdb's table, derived via immunoSEQ multiplex PCR, lists solely in-frame clones and lacks some. The sample includes some 160,000 clones, roughly 79% of them seen just once. The specimen was PBMCs. Every receptor here comes from a woman aged 40-49 years in good health and CMV-seropositive.

In this sample, this clone turned up a few times. This chain joins TRBV5-1 and TRBJ2-2, with TRBD2 matching 9 bases. The V segment lost 2 bases and the J segment 0 bases; nucleotides outside the gene matches: 17. Germline CDR1 SGHRS, CDR2 YFSETQ. The CDR3 sequence is 21 residues long. CDR3 sequence reads: CASSLNPPPVGLASNTGELFF. The CDR3 bases are TGCGCCAGCAGCTTAAATCCCCCCCCCGTCGGACTAGCGTCGAACACCGGGGAGCTGTTTTTT. Based on the CDR3 plus reference TRBV5-1 and TRBJ2-2, the full variable domain is KAGVTQTPRYLIKTRGQQVTLSCSPISGHRSVSWYQQTPGQGLQFLFEYFSETQRNKGNFPGRFSGRQFSNSRSEMNVSTLELGDSALYLCASSLNPPPVGLASNTGELFFGEGSRLTVL.

This clone was found once. The V and J genes are TRBV6-1 and TRBJ1-2; no clear D. Trimming removed 4 bases from V and 5 bases from J, with 14 bases in between. The CDR3 covers 14 residues. CDR1 is MNHNS and CDR2 is SASEGT in the germline V gene. In nucleotides, the CDR3 is TGTGCCAGCAGTGGACGGGGAGGCCTTTATGGCTACACCTTC. Its translation: CASSGRGGLYGYTF.

The chain has TRBV30 and TRBJ1-5; no clear D. The CDR3 runs 15 residues. V was clipped by 2 bases and J by 1 base, with 12 bases between them. The germline V gene has CDR1 GTSNPN and CDR2 SVGIG (reference sequence). The DNA of the CDR3 is TGTGCCTGGAGTCCCGGTGCCCTAAGCAATCAGCCCCAGCATTTT. Its protein product is CAWSPGALSNQPQHF.

The rearrangement uses TRBV2 and TRBJ2-1; D remains unclear. The CDR3 runs 13 residues. V was cut by 8 bases and J by 3 bases, with 11 bases left in between. From germline, CDR1 is SNHLY and CDR2 FYNNEI. The DNA for the CDR3 is TGTGCCAGCTTGGTCACCAGCTACAATGAGCAGTTCTTC. This codes for CASLVTSYNEQFF.

The rearrangement joins TRBV4-2 to TRBJ2-1; 9 nucleotides match TRBD2. The CDR3 totals 17 residues. V was clipped by 3 bases and J by 6 bases; unmatched bases: 12. Per the germline V gene, CDR1 is LGHNA and CDR2 is YNFKEQ. CDR3 residues: CASSQDLSGGQPNEQFF. CDR3 bases: TGTGCCAGCAGCCAGGACCTTAGCGGGGGCCAACCCAATGAGCAGTTCTTC.

J is TRBJ1-2 and V is TRBV5-1, with D perhaps matching TRBD1 (5 bases). The V end lost 0 bases, the J end lost 7 bases, and 13 bases lay between the germline ends. Germline assignment: CDR1 SGHRS and CDR2 YFSETQ. The CDR3 covers 14 residues. The CDR3 bases are TGCGCCAGCAGCTTGGGGAGTCAGGGTTTTGGCTACACCTTC. As protein: CASSLGSQGFGYTF.

The genes are TRBV7-2 and TRBJ2-7; D gene unclear. Per germline, CDR1 SGHTA and CDR2 FQGNSA. With 1 base removed from V and 3 bases from J, the gap between germline ends came to 10 bases. The CDR3 spans 14 residues. CDR3: CASSLVLASYEQYF. CDR3 sequence (DNA): TGTGCCAGCAGCTTAGTTCTTGCTAGCTACGAGCAGTACTTC.

The chain joins TRBV5-1 to TRBJ2-3, with 7 nucleotides matching TRBD1. CDR3 size: 14 residues. CDR1 is SGHRS and CDR2 is YFSETQ in the germline V gene. J lost 6 bases, V lost 0 bases, and 4 bases had no gene match. The CDR3 nucleotides are TGCGCCAGCAGCTTGGGGGGACAGAAGGATACGCAGTATTTT. Encoded protein: CASSLGGQKDTQYF.

The chain is built from TRBV5-1 and TRBJ1-1; no reliable D call. This CDR3 region has 13 residues. V was pared by 0 bases and J by 6 bases, with 9 bases between. Germline V gives CDR1 SGHRS, CDR2 YFSETQ. The CDR3 sequence: CASSLGQAPEAFF. The CDR3 nucleotides are TGCGCCAGCAGCTTGGGGCAGGCCCCTGAAGCTTTCTTT.